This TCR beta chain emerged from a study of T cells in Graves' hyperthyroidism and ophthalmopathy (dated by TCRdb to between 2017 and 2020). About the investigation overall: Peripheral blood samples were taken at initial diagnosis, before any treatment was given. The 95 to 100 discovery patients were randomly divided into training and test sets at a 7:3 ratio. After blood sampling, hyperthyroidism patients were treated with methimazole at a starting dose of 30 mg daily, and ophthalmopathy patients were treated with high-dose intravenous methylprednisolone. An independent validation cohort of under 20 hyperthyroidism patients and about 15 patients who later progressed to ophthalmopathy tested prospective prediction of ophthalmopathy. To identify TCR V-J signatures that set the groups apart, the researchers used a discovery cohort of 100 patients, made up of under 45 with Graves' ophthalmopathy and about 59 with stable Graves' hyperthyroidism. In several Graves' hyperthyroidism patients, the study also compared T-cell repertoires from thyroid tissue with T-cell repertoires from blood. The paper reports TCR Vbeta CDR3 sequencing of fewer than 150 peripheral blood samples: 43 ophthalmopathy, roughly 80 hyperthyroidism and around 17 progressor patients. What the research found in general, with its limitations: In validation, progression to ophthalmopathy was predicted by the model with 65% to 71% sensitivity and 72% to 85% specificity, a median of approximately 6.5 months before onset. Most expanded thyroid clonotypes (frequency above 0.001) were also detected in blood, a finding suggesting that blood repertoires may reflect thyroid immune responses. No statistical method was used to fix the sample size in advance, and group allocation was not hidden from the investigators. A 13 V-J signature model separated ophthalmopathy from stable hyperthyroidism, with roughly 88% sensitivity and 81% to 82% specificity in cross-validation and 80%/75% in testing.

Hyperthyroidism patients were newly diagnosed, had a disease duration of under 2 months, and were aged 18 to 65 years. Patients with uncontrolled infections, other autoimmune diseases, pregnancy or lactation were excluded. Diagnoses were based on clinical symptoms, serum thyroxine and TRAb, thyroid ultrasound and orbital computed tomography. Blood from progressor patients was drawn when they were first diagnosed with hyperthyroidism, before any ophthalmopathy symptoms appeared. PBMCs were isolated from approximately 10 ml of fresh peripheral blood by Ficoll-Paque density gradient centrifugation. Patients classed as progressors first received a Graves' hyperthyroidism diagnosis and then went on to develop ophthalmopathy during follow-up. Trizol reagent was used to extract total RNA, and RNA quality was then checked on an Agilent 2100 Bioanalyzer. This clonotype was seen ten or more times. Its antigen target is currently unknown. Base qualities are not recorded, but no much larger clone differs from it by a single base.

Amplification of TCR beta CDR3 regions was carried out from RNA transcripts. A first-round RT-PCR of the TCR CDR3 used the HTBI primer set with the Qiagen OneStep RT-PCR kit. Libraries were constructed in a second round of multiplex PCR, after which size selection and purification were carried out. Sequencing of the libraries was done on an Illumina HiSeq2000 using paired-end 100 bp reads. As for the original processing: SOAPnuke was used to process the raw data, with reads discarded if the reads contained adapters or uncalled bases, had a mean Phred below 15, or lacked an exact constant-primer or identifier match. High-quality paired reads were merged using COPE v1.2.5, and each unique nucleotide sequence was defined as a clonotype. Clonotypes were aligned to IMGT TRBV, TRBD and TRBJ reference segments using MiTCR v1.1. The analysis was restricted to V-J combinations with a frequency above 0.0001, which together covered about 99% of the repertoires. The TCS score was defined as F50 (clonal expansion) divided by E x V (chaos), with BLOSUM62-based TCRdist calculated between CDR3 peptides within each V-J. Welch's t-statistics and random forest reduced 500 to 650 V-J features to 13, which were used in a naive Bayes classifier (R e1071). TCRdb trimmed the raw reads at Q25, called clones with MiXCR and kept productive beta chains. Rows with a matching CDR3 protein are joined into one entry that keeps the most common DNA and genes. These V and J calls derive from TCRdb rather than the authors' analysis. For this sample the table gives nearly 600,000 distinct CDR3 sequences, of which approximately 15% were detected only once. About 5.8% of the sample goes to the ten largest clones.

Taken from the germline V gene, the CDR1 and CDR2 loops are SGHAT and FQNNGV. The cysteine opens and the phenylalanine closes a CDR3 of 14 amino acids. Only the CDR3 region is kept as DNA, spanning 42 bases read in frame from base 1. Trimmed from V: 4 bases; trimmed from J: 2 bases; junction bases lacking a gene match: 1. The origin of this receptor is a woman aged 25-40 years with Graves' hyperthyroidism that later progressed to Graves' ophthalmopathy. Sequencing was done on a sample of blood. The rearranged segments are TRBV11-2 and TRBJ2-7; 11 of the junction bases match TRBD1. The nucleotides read TGTGCCAGCAGCTGGGGACAGGGGGCCTACGAGCAGTACTTC. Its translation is CASSWGQGAYEQYF.